These 23 T cell receptor beta chains originate from one sample sequenced in a study of blood T cell repertoires in COVID-19. TCRdb keeps only in-frame clones here, not all; method: immunoSEQ multiplex PCR. The table lists around 170,000 clones, 83% of them singletons. The sample taken for sequencing was peripheral blood. The receptors were sampled from a woman between 65 and 79 years old with COVID-19, enrolled during active disease.

A few counts support this clone. V is TRBV7-2 and J is TRBJ1-1; D gene uncertain. Germline V gene lookup returns CDR1 SGHTA and CDR2 FQGNSA. Trimming left V 1 base short and J 6 bases short, with 9 bases between. The CDR3 runs 13 residues. The CDR3 here is CASSLVSGAEAFF. In DNA, the CDR3 is TGTGCCAGCAGCTTAGTCTCCGGAGCTGAAGCTTTCTTT.

This rearrangement joins TRBV5-5 to TRBJ1-5, with 9 bases fitting TRBD1. This CDR3 has 15 residues. Looked up from germline, CDR1 is SGHKS and CDR2 is YYEKEE (reference sequence). Trimming at V came to 2 bases and at J to 3 bases, leaving 3 bases not matched to a gene. The CDR3 region has the DNA TGTGCCAGCAGCTTACAGGGGGCGCCCAATCAGCCCCAGCATTTT. Translation: CASSLQGAPNQPQHF.

This chain uses TRBV3-1 (or the pseudogene TRBV3-2) with TRBJ1-3; a possible D gene is TRBD1 (6 bases). V lost 4 bases, J lost 2 bases, and 9 bases lay in between. This CDR3 spans 14 amino acids. Germline CDR1 and CDR2: LGHDT and YNNKEL (reference sequence). CDR3 loop: CASSPGQPGNTIYF. The DNA of the CDR3 is TGTGCCAGCAGCCCCGGACAGCCTGGAAACACCATATATTTT.

This CDR3 is CASSSPGGDTQYF. CDR3 coding DNA: TGTGCCAGCAGCTCTCCCGGGGGAGATACGCAGTATTTT. This chain connects TRBV11-2 to TRBJ2-3; D possibly corresponds to TRBD2 (6 bases). CDR3 length: 13 amino acids. V gave up 4 bases and J gave up 5 bases, with 10 bases separating them. The germline V gene encodes CDR1 SGHAT and CDR2 FQNNGV.

The chain couples TRBV2 to TRBJ2-5, with D possibly matching TRBD1 (5 bases). This CDR3 region has 14 residues. Per germline, CDR1 SNHLY and CDR2 FYNNEI. Trimming pared 8 bases from V and 3 bases from J, leaving 16 bases between. The CDR3 reads CASVRNRNEETQYF. For the CDR3, the DNA is TGTGCCAGCGTGAGGAACAGGAACGAAGAGACCCAGTACTTC.

The CDR3 DNA reads TGTGCCAGCAGTTTGCAAAAACCCGGGAACACTGAAGCTTTCTTT. As protein: CASSLQKPGNTEAFF. The rearrangement uses TRBV28 and TRBJ1-1; no reliable D call. This CDR3 is 15 amino acids long. Germline-derived CDR1 and CDR2 are MDHEN and SYDVKM. Trimming left V 3 bases short and J 1 base short, with 12 bases between.

The genes are TRBV9 and TRBJ2-1; TRBD2 aligns across 11 bases. CDR3 length: 17 residues. V gave up 4 bases and J gave up 4 bases; unmatched junction bases: 10. The germline gives CDR1 SGDLS, CDR2 YYNGEE. In nucleotides, the CDR3 is TGTGCCAGCAGCCAAATTCCCGGGACTAGCGGTTACAATGAGCAGTTCTTC. It is translated as CASSQIPGTSGYNEQFF.

The chain couples TRBV6-2 or TRBV6-3 to TRBJ1-2; D is perhaps TRBD1 (5 bases). V lost 5 bases and J 5 bases, leaving 15 bases between the germline ends. Germline V lookup: CDR1 MNHEY, CDR2 SVGEGT. The CDR3 consists of 14 residues. This CDR3 reads CASSTGEARYGYTF. CDR3 coding DNA: TGTGCCAGCAGTACGGGGGAGGCTCGATATGGCTACACCTTC.

This chain uses TRBV4-3 with TRBJ2-7, with TRBD2 matching over 7 bases. This CDR3 contains 16 residues. Per germline, CDR1 LGHNA and CDR2 YSLEER. Trimming cost V 0 bases and J 0 bases; bases outside gene matches: 5. CDR3 amino acids: CASSQDRASGSYEQYF. CDR3 nucleotides: TGCGCCAGCAGCCAAGATCGGGCTAGCGGCTCCTACGAGCAGTACTTC.

The sample holds a few counts of this clone. The genes are TRBV28 and TRBJ2-1; D may be TRBD2 (5 bases). The CDR3 is made up of 12 amino acids. Trimming removed 4 bases at V and 10 bases at J, with 11 bases between. The germline V gene encodes CDR1 MDHEN and CDR2 SYDVKM. CDR3 sequence (DNA): TGTGCCAGCAGTTCTCTAGCTTGGGAGCAGTTCTTC. Its translation is CASSSLAWEQFF.

The chain recombines TRBV7-8 with TRBJ2-7; 7 positions agree with TRBD2. Germline V lookup: CDR1 SGHVS, CDR2 FQNEAQ. The CDR3 contains 15 residues. V shed 2 bases, J shed 5 bases, and the junction held 9 bases outside the gene matches. CDR3 in amino acids: CASSLTGTTSHEQYF. The CDR3 nucleotides are TGTGCCAGCAGCTTAACCGGGACTACCTCACACGAGCAGTACTTC.

V and J are TRBV24-1 and TRBJ2-6; weak D call: TRBD2 (6 bases). Germline lookup yields CDR1 KGHDR and CDR2 SFDVKD. The CDR3 has 16 amino acids. V lost 4 bases to trimming and J lost 5 bases, with 14 bases between them. The CDR3 region is CATSEAGGGRANVLTF. Here the CDR3 DNA reads TGTGCCACCAGTGAGGCCGGGGGAGGTAGGGCCAACGTCCTGACTTTC.

The gene calls are TRBV6-6 and TRBJ2-1; no reliable D call. This CDR3 contains 14 residues. V was cut by 7 bases and J by 0 bases, with 10 bases left in between. Germline V gene sequence: CDR1 MNHNY, CDR2 SVGAGI (reference sequence). In DNA, the CDR3 is TGTGCCAGCAAGTCGCGGCTCTCCTACAATGAGCAGTTCTTC. It encodes CASKSRLSYNEQFF.

V gene TRBV30 combines with J gene TRBJ1-3, with D uncertain. The CDR3 extends over 11 amino acids. V lost 5 bases and J lost 8, with 10 bases in between. Germline V lookup: CDR1 GTSNPN, CDR2 SVGIG (reference sequence). CDR3 in amino acids: CAWRSEYTIYF. Here the CDR3 DNA reads TGTGCCTGGCGTAGTGAGTACACCATATATTTT.

The chain recombines TRBV24-1 with TRBJ2-6; D remains unclear. The CDR3 consists of 15 residues. V lost 4 bases to trimming and J lost 0 bases, with 6 bases between them. Germline CDR1 and CDR2: KGHDR and SFDVKD. The CDR3 reads CATSDSGSGANVLTF. The CDR3 nucleotides are TGTGCCACCAGTGACTCAGGCTCTGGGGCCAACGTCCTGACTTTC.

This rearrangement joins TRBV15 to TRBJ1-3, with a weak D call TRBD1 (5 bases). The CDR3 consists of 16 residues. Deletions cut 4 bases from V and 2 bases from J, with 15 bases between. Germline V gene sequence: CDR1 LNHNV, CDR2 YYDKDF (reference sequence). The CDR3 region has the DNA TGTGCCACCAGCATATCCGTAGGGGCTGCTGGAAACACCATATATTTT. Translating gives CATSISVGAAGNTIYF.

The V gene is TRBV5-1, the J gene TRBJ2-3, with a tentative D call TRBD2 (6 bases). The CDR3 has 14 residues. Deletions cut 3 bases from V and 5 bases from J, with 13 bases between. Germline V gives CDR1 SGHRS, CDR2 YFSETQ. The CDR3: CASSSGDRGDTQYF. In nucleotides, the CDR3 is TGCGCCAGCAGCTCGGGAGATCGGGGAGATACGCAGTATTTT.

The CDR3 here is CASSYPETGLGEQYF. CDR3 DNA: TGTGCCAGCAGTTACCCCGAGACAGGCCTCGGGGAGCAGTACTTC. V usage is TRBV6-2 or TRBV6-3 and J usage is TRBJ2-7; D may be TRBD1 (6 bases). V was cut by 2 bases and J by 7 bases, with 18 bases left in between. Germline CDR1 and CDR2: MNHEY and SVGEGT. This CDR3 has 15 residues.

V and J are TRBV2 and TRBJ1-6; possible D gene TRBD1, 6 bases. CDR1 and CDR2 from the germline V gene are SNHLY and FYNNEI. The CDR3 loop spans 13 amino acids. V lost 7 bases, J lost 6 bases, and 10 bases lay in between. The CDR3 bases are TGTGCCAGCATTCCGGACAGTAATTCACCCCTCCACTTT. Translated, it gives CASIPDSNSPLHF.

The V call is TRBV9, the J call TRBJ1-3, with D unclear. With 0 bases removed from V and 0 bases from J, the gap between germline ends came to 4 bases. The CDR3 loop spans 14 amino acids. Germline assignment: CDR1 SGDLS and CDR2 YYNGEE. CDR3 in DNA: TGTGCCAGCAGCGTAGACAGCTCTGGAAACACCATATATTTT. This translates into CASSVDSSGNTIYF. The variable domain in full, completed from reference TRBV9 and TRBJ1-3, reads DSGVTQTPKHLITATGQRVTLRCSPRSGDLSVYWYQQSLDQGLQFLIQYYNGEERAKGNILERFSAQQFPDLHSELNLSSLELGDSALYFCASSVDSSGNTIYFGEGSWLTVV.

This clone was observed once. The rearrangement links TRBV15 to TRBJ2-1, with 9 bases lining up with TRBD2. Germline CDR1 LNHNV, CDR2 YYDKDF (reference sequence). V dropped 0 bases and J dropped 6; count of bases not matched to a gene: 6. The CDR3 sequence is 16 residues long. The CDR3 bases are TGTGCCACCAGCAGAGATCGGGTAGCGGGAGTCAATGAGCAGTTCTTC. It translates to CATSRDRVAGVNEQFF.

The gene calls are TRBV6-6 and TRBJ2-7; 8 nucleotides line up with TRBD2. The trim removed 6 bases at V and 0 bases at J, leaving 7 bases unmatched. CDR1 and CDR2 (germline): MNHNY, SVGAGI (reference sequence). The CDR3 runs to 15 residues. The CDR3 bases are TGTGCCAGCAGCCCCCTAGCGGGCATCTCCTACGAGCAGTACTTC. This encodes CASSPLAGISYEQYF.

The V and J genes are TRBV6-9 and TRBJ2-2; 9 bases align to TRBD1. Looked up from germline, CDR1 is MNHGY and CDR2 is SVAAGI. Unmatched junction bases numbered 7, after V lost 4 bases and J lost 1 base. The CDR3 runs 17 residues. Here the CDR3 DNA reads TGTGCCAGCAGTTTTCTTGGGGACAGGGTGAACACCGGGGAGCTGTTTTTT. Its translation: CASSFLGDRVNTGELFF.